Listed here is a single T cell receptor beta chain. Germline lookup yields CDR1 MNHNS and CDR2 SASEGT. The CDR3 length is 15 residues. A single record per CDR3 protein comes from TCRdb applying MiXCR to the PCR reads. The table has some 9,300 distinct CDR3 sequences, less than 30% seen once; the top ten hold about 20%. The sample originates from a study of immune characterization of retroperitoneal liposarcoma. The sample consisted of blood. The clonotype comes from a male donor with retroperitoneal liposarcoma. The rearrangement links TRBV6-1 to TRBJ2-1; D not resolved. The end of the DNA aligns better with TRBJ2-5, so the J call may be wrong. CDR3 nucleotide sequence: TGTGCCAGCAGTTTGCGGCCACAGTTTCAAGAGACCCAGTACTTC. Translation gives CASSLRPQFQETQYF.